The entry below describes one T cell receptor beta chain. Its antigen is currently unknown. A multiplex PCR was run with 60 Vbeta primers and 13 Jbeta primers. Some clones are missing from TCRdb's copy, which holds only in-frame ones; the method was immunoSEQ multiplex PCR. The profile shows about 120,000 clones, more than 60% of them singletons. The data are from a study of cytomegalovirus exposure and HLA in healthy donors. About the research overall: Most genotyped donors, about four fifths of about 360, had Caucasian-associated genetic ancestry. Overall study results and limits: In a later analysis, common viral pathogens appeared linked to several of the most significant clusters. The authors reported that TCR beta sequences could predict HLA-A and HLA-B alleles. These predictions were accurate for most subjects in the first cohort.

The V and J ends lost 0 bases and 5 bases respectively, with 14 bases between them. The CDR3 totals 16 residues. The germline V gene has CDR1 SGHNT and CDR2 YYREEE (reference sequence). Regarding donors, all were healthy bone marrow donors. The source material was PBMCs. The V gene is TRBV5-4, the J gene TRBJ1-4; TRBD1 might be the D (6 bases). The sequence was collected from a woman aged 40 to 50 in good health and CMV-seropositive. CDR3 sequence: CASSLAQTGVNEKLFF. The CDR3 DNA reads TGTGCCAGCAGCTTGGCCCAGACAGGAGTCAATGAAAAACTGTTTTTT.